The T cell receptor (beta chain) under discussion was sequenced for a study of T-cell reconstitution after alpha-beta-depleted transplantation in children. Study-wide results and limits: The main origin of T-cell counts and diversity one year after transplant was newly produced T cells.

V lost 0 bases and J lost 0, with 6 bases in between. CDR3 length equals 14 residues. Germline V gene sequence: CDR1 SGDLS, CDR2 YYNGEE. Unique molecular identifiers were incorporated into the prepared TCRbeta library. TCRdb used MiXCR to reprocess the PCR reads, holding one entry per CDR3 protein. There are about 290,000 distinct CDR3 sequences in the sample; 6.5% to 9% occur only once, and 9.1% lies in the top ten. This clonotype was counted only a few times. What it recognizes is unknown. This chain links TRBV9 with TRBJ1-1; D unresolved. The receptor was derived from a female patient aged 2 to 10 who had a stem cell transplant for Fanconi anemia, so the T cells may come from the graft donor. Source: peripheral blood, taken 360 days after TCRalphabeta/CD19-depleted stem cell transplant. CDR3 nucleotide sequence: TGTGCCAGCAGCGTAGGTTCCATGAACACTGAAGCTTTCTTT. Protein product: CASSVGSMNTEAFF.